The 26 T cell receptor beta chains below all came from one sample that was sequenced in a study of cytomegalovirus exposure and HLA in healthy donors. 60 Vbeta and 13 Jbeta primers were used in PCR. The table came from immunoSEQ multiplex PCR; TCRdb's copy has only in-frame clones and leaves some out. The sample lists tens of thousands of clones, approximately 82% occurring once. Sample: PBMCs. Receptor source: a man aged 50-60 years in good health and CMV-seronegative.

V gene TRBV7-3 combines with J gene TRBJ1-3, with TRBD1 identical over 7 bases. The CDR3 totals 16 residues. Trimming cost V 1 base and J 1 base; bases outside gene matches: 4. CDR1 and CDR2 (germline): SGHTA, FQGTGA. The CDR3 DNA sequence: TGTGCCAGCAGCTTAAATTCGGGACAGTCTGGAAACACCATATATTTT. Protein sequence: CASSLNSGQSGNTIYF. Using reference TRBV7-3 and TRBJ1-3 for the parts outside the CDR3, the full variable domain is GAGVSQTPSNKVTEKGKYVELRCDPISGHTALYWYRQSLGQGPEFLIYFQGTGAADDSGLPNDRFFAVRPEGSVSTLKIQRTERGDSAVYLCASSLNSGQSGNTIYFGEGSWLTVV.

The V and J genes are TRBV5-4 and TRBJ2-4; the D gene is possibly TRBD1 (6 bases). The CDR3 runs to 15 residues. Germline values: CDR1 SGHNT, CDR2 YYREEE (reference sequence). V dropped 2 bases and J dropped 3 bases, with 12 bases sitting between them. The CDR3 DNA reads as TGTGCCAGCAGCTTAGAGGGGGTAGGCAAAAACATTCAGTACTTC. Translated: CASSLEGVGKNIQYF. Together with reference TRBV5-4 and TRBJ2-4, the CDR3 gives the full variable domain: ETGVTQSPTHLIKTRGQQVTLRCSSQSGHNTVSWYQQALGQGPQFIFQYYREEENGRGNFPPRFSGLQFPNYSSELNVNALELDDSALYLCASSLEGVGKNIQYFGAGTRLSVL.

The V and J genes are TRBV11-2 and TRBJ2-5; the D gene is possibly TRBD2 (5 bases). The CDR3 is 14 residues long. V was clipped by 5 bases and J by 3 bases, with 13 bases between them. Germline assignment: CDR1 SGHAT and CDR2 FQNNGV. This chain's CDR3 is CASSPRDFKETQYF. Written as DNA, the CDR3 is TGTGCCAGCAGCCCCCGGGATTTCAAAGAGACCCAGTACTTC. The full variable domain, in which reference TRBV11-2 and TRBJ2-5 provide the parts outside the CDR3, is EAGVAQSPRYKIIEKRQSVAFWCNPISGHATLYWYQQILGQGPKLLIQFQNNGVVDDSQLPKDRFSAERLKGVDSTLKIQPAKLEDSAVYLCASSPRDFKETQYFGPGTRLLVL.

The rearrangement uses TRBV28 and TRBJ2-3, with 7 positions matching TRBD2. The CDR3 is 18 residues long. Germline loops: CDR1 MDHEN, CDR2 SYDVKM. After removal of 6 bases from V and 1 base from J, the junction contained 16 bases not matched to a gene. The CDR3 region is CASSKATGRDYRTDTQYF. CDR3 in DNA: TGTGCCAGCAGCAAAGCAACGGGCCGGGACTATCGCACAGATACGCAGTATTTT.

This clone was seen a single time. The chain has TRBV9 and TRBJ1-4, with D possibly matching TRBD1 (6 bases). Germline values: CDR1 SGDLS, CDR2 YYNGEE. The CDR3 runs 16 residues. V was cut by 0 bases and J by 3 bases, with 12 bases left in between. In nucleotides, the CDR3 is TGTGCCAGCAGCGTAGGGGGGGGCACGGCTAATGAAAAACTGTTTTTT. This codes for CASSVGGGTANEKLFF.

The J gene is TRBJ1-5, the V gene TRBV2, with TRBD1 matching over 8 bases. The J segment lost 4 bases and the V segment lost 7 bases, leaving 9 bases of the junction unmatched. Germline CDR1 reads SNHLY; CDR2 reads FYNNEI. The CDR3 spans 15 residues. CDR3 amino acids: CASTPRQGANQPQHF. As DNA, the CDR3 is TGTGCCAGCACCCCACGGCAGGGGGCGAATCAGCCCCAGCATTTT.

The rearrangement links TRBV12-5 to TRBJ1-1; maybe TRBD1 (6 bases). V dropped 8 bases and J dropped 5 bases, with 9 bases sitting between them. The CDR3 loop spans 11 amino acids. Germline CDR1 reads LGHNT; CDR2 reads FRNRAP. Here the CDR3 reads CASRGFTEAFF. As DNA, the CDR3 is TGTGCTAGTAGGGGGTTTACTGAAGCTTTCTTT.

The rearrangement links TRBV28 to TRBJ1-1; D remains ambiguous. From germline, CDR1 is MDHEN and CDR2 SYDVKM. There are 15 residues in the CDR3. Trimming left V 3 bases short and J 1 base short, with 12 bases between. As DNA, the CDR3 is TGTGCCAGCAGTTTTTTGGAGGGCACGAACACTGAAGCTTTCTTT. This encodes CASSFLEGTNTEAFF.

This rearrangement joins TRBV11-2 to TRBJ1-3; maybe TRBD1 (5 bases). CDR1 and CDR2 (germline): SGHAT, FQNNGV. V was clipped by 2 bases and J by 3 bases, with 14 bases between them. CDR3 length: 16 amino acids. The CDR3 is CASSLLRRGVGNTIYF. The CDR3, as DNA: TGTGCCAGCAGCTTATTGAGACGGGGGGTTGGAAACACCATATATTTT.

This chain links TRBV4-1 with TRBJ2-7, with D hard to call. Germline V gene data show CDR1 as MGHRA and CDR2 as YSYEKL. Trimming shortened V by 3 bases and J by 0 bases, and 9 bases separated the two germline ends. This CDR3 comprises 14 residues. For the CDR3, the DNA is TGCGCCAGCAGCCAGGCAACAATCTCCTACGAGCAGTACTTC. Translation: CASSQATISYEQYF.

The chain employs TRBV27 and TRBJ2-3; weak D call: TRBD2 (7 bases). The CDR3 covers 15 residues. The V gene's germline CDR1 is MNHEY and CDR2 SMNVEV (reference sequence). Trimming stripped 3 bases from V and 0 bases from J, with 10 bases between. The CDR3 DNA is TGTGCCAGCAGTTTGAGGGGGGGGAGCACAGATACGCAGTATTTT. Protein: CASSLRGGSTDTQYF.

This clone was detected only a few times. CDR3 sequence: CASSIRTATSNEQFF. The CDR3 DNA reads TGTGCCAGTAGTATTAGGACAGCCACCTCGAATGAGCAGTTCTTC. V is TRBV19 and J is TRBJ2-1, with a weak D call TRBD1 (6 bases). Germline V CDR1 and CDR2: LNHDA, SQIVND (reference sequence). The CDR3 covers 15 residues. Trimming pared 3 bases from V and 7 bases from J, leaving 16 bases between.

This clone was detected once. The J gene is TRBJ1-5, the V gene TRBV30; D ambiguous. Germline CDR1 reads GTSNPN; CDR2 reads SVGIG (reference sequence). The CDR3 is 16 amino acids. V lost 0 bases to trimming and J lost 3 bases, with 15 bases between them. The CDR3 reads CAWSVERASHNQPQHF. For the CDR3, the DNA is TGTGCCTGGAGTGTAGAGAGGGCCAGCCACAATCAGCCCCAGCATTTT.

V is TRBV6-5 and J is TRBJ2-1; 9 bases are a match to TRBD1. Germline lookup yields CDR1 MNHEY and CDR2 SVGAGI. The CDR3 totals 16 residues. V was clipped by 1 base and J by 6 bases; unmatched bases: 7. The CDR3 DNA reads as TGTGCCAGCAGTTACTTGGACAGGGGCCGGGGCAATGAGCAGTTCTTC. Translating gives CASSYLDRGRGNEQFF.

The V and J genes are TRBV7-7 and TRBJ2-5; 9 positions match TRBD2. The CDR3 is 15 residues long. Germline V CDR1 and CDR2: SSHAT, FNYEAQ (reference sequence). The V segment lost 0 bases and the J segment 6 bases; nucleotides outside the gene matches: 5. The CDR3 spells CASSLAPSGVQTQYF. The CDR3, as DNA: TGTGCCAGCAGCTTAGCTCCTAGCGGGGTTCAGACCCAGTACTTC. Full variable domain (remainder filled in from reference TRBV7-7 and TRBJ2-5): GAGVSQSPRYKVTKRGQDVTLRCDPISSHATLYWYQQALGQGPEFLTYFNYEAQPDKSGLPSDRFSAERPEGSISTLTIQRTEQRDSAMYRCASSLAPSGVQTQYFGPGTRLLVL.

This clone came up once. The V and J genes are TRBV6-5 and TRBJ2-7, with TRBD1 matching 7 bases. The V gene end was trimmed by 5 bases and the J gene end by 2 bases; junction bases not matched to a gene: 9. Germline V lookup: CDR1 MNHEY, CDR2 SVGAGI. The CDR3 runs to 15 residues. The CDR3 region is CASSQNRGGAYEQYF. The CDR3 DNA reads as TGTGCCAGCAGTCAAAACAGGGGCGGTGCCTACGAGCAGTACTTC.

This chain links TRBV2 with TRBJ2-5; D gene unclear. Per germline, CDR1 SNHLY and CDR2 FYNNEI. Trimming left V 0 bases short and J 9 bases short, with 5 bases between. The CDR3 is made up of 11 amino acids. The CDR3 DNA reads as TGTGCCAGCAGTGAAGCGGGCCCCCAGTACTTC. Amino acids: CASSEAGPQYF.

This rearrangement joins TRBV7-9 to TRBJ2-5; D perhaps matches TRBD2 (7 bases). Germline CDR1 is SEHNR and CDR2 is FQNEAQ (reference sequence). V was pared by 4 bases and J by 4 bases, with 13 bases between. This CDR3 is 14 amino acids long. The CDR3 DNA is TGTGCCAGCAGCTCGGGGGAGGGGGTAGAGACCCAGTACTTC. Amino acid sequence: CASSSGEGVETQYF.

The chain joins TRBV7-9 to TRBJ2-5; the D gene is possibly TRBD2 (5 bases). V was trimmed by 5 bases and J by 7 bases, leaving 14 bases between them. The CDR3 runs 13 residues. The V gene's germline CDR1 is SEHNR and CDR2 FQNEAQ (reference sequence). Written as DNA, the CDR3 is TGTGCCAGCAGCGCCGGGTGGAGCGGGACCCAGTACTTC. As protein: CASSAGWSGTQYF.

The gene calls are TRBV27 and TRBJ1-3; 7 nucleotides match TRBD1. V shed 2 bases and J 3 bases; nucleotides not matched to a gene: 4. This CDR3 spans 15 amino acids. Germline assignment: CDR1 MNHEY and CDR2 SMNVEV (reference sequence). The CDR3 sequence is CASSLARGFGNTIYF. The CDR3, as DNA: TGTGCCAGCAGTTTAGCCAGGGGGTTTGGAAACACCATATATTTT.

The chain recombines TRBV10-3 with TRBJ2-2, with D perhaps matching TRBD2 (6 bases). CDR3 length: 16 amino acids. V was clipped by 6 bases and J by 8 bases, with 22 bases between them. The germline V gene encodes CDR1 ENHRY and CDR2 SYGVKD. The CDR3 protein is CAIRSPGETFSGELFF. The CDR3, as DNA: TGTGCCATCAGGTCCCCGGGGGAAACTTTTTCGGGGGAGCTGTTTTTT.

The chain has TRBV9 and TRBJ2-3; tentative D call: TRBD2 (5 bases). Trimming took off 3 bases at V and 3 bases at J, with 14 bases between the two ends. Looked up from germline, CDR1 is SGDLS and CDR2 is YYNGEE. The CDR3 spans 15 residues. Here the CDR3 DNA reads TGTGCCAGCAGCGATGGCGAGGGTTGGACAGATACGCAGTATTTT. Amino acid sequence: CASSDGEGWTDTQYF.

V is TRBV2 and J is TRBJ2-5, with 15 positions matching TRBD2. The germline V gene has CDR1 SNHLY and CDR2 FYNNEI. The CDR3 runs 17 residues. V shed 2 bases and J 4 bases; nucleotides not matched to a gene: 5. This chain's CDR3 is CASSEPGLAGGRETQYF. The CDR3, as DNA: TGTGCCAGCAGTGAACCTGGACTAGCGGGGGGGCGAGAGACCCAGTACTTC.

This clone occurred a few times. The chain combines TRBV27 with TRBJ1-1; tentative D call: TRBD1 (5 bases). V shed 2 bases and J shed 3 bases, with 13 bases lying between them. This CDR3 region has 15 residues. Germline CDR1 and CDR2: MNHEY and SMNVEV (reference sequence). The CDR3 protein is CASSLTGRRDTEAFF. CDR3 sequence (DNA): TGTGCCAGCAGTTTAACGGGACGGAGGGACACTGAAGCTTTCTTT.

The chain carries TRBV9 and TRBJ2-6; TRBD1 agrees at 10 bases. V shed 3 bases and J 1 base; nucleotides not matched to a gene: 7. The CDR3 runs to 18 residues. Germline V gives CDR1 SGDLS, CDR2 YYNGEE. The CDR3: CASSATGGKRSGANVLTF. Written as DNA, the CDR3 is TGTGCCAGCAGCGCGACAGGGGGCAAAAGGTCTGGGGCCAACGTCCTGACTTTC.

This rearrangement joins TRBV19 to TRBJ2-6; the match to TRBD1 covers 7 bases. The germline V gene has CDR1 LNHDA and CDR2 SQIVND (reference sequence). J gave up 3 bases and V 5 bases, and 4 bases lay outside the gene matches. The CDR3 covers 15 residues. DNA for the CDR3: TGTGCCAGTAGTGAACAGGGGTTTGGGGCCAACGTCCTGACTTTC. Its translation is CASSEQGFGANVLTF.